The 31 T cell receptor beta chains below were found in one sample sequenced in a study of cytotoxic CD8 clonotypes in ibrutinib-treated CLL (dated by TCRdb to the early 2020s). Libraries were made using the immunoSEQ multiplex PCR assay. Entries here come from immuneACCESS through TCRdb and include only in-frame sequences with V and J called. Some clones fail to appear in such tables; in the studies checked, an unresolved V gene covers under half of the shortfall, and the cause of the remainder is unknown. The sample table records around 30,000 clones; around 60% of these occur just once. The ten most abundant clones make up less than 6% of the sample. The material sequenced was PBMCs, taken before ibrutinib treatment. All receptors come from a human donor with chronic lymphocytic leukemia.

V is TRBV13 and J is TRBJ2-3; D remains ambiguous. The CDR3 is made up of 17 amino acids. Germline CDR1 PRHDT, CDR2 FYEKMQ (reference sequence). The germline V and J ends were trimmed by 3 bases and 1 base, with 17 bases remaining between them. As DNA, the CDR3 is TGTGCCAGCAGCTTCTCCGGTTGGGGTGGAGGCACAGATACGCAGTATTTT. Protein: CASSFSGWGGGTDTQYF.

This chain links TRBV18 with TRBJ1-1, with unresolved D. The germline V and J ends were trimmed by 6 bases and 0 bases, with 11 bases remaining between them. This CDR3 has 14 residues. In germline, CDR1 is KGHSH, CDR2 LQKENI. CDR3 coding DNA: TGTGCCAGCTCCCTGGTAGACCTGAACACTGAAGCTTTCTTT. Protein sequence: CASSLVDLNTEAFF. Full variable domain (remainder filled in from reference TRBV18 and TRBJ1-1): NAGVMQNPRHLVRRRGQEARLRCSPMKGHSHVYWYRQLPEEGLKFMVYLQKENIIDESGMPKERFSAEFPKEGPSILRIQQVVRGDSAAYFCASSLVDLNTEAFFGQGTRLTVV.

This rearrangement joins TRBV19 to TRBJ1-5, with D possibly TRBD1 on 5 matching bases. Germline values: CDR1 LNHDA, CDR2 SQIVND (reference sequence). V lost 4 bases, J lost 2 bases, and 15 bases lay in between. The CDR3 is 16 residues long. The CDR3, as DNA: TGTGCCAGTAGTAACAGTGGCAGGGTGGGCAATCAGCCCCAGCATTTT. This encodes CASSNSGRVGNQPQHF.

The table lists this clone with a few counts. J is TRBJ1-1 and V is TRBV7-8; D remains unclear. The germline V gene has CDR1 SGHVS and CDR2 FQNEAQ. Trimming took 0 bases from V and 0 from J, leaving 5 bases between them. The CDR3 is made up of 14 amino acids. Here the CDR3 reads CASSLATLNTEAFF. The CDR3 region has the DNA TGTGCCAGCAGCTTAGCGACACTGAACACTGAAGCTTTCTTT.

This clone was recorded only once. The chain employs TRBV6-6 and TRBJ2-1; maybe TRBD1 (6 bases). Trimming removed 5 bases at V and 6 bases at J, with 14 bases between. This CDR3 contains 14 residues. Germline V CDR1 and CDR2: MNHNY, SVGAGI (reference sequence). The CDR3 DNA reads TGTGCCAGCAGTCTAGGGGGAGCCGGCAATGAGCAGTTCTTC. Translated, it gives CASSLGGAGNEQFF.

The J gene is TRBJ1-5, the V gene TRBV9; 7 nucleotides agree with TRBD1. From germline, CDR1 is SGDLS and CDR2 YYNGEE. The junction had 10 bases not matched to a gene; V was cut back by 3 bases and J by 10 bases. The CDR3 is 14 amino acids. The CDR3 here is CASSAGQDLSPQHF. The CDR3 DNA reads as TGTGCCAGCAGCGCCGGACAGGACCTCAGCCCCCAGCATTTT.

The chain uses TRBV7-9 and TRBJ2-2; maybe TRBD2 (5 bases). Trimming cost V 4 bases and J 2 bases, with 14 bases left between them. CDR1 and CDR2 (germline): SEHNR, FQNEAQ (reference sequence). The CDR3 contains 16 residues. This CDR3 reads CASSSVGVLNTGELFF. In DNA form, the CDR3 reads TGTGCCAGCAGCTCGGTCGGGGTTTTAAACACCGGGGAGCTGTTTTTT.

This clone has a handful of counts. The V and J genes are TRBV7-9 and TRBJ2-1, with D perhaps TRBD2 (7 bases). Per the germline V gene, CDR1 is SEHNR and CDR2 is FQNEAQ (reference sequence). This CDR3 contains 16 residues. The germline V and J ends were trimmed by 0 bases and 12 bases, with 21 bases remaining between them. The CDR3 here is CASSLALINREGGQFF. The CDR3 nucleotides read TGTGCCAGCAGCTTAGCGTTGATCAACAGGGAGGGGGGGCAGTTCTTC.

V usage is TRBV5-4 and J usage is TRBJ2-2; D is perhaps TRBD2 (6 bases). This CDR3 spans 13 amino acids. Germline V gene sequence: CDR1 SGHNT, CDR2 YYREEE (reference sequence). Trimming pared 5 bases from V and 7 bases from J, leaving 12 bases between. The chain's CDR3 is CASRWGVDGELFF. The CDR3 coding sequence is TGTGCCAGCAGATGGGGGGTTGACGGGGAGCTGTTTTTT.

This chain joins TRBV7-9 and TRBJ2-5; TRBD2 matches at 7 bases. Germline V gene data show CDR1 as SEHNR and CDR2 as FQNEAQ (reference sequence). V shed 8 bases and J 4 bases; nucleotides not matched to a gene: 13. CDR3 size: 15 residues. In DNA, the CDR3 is TGTGCCAGCGGAGGGAGGGGACCAAACGGAGAGACCCAGTACTTC. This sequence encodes CASGGRGPNGETQYF.

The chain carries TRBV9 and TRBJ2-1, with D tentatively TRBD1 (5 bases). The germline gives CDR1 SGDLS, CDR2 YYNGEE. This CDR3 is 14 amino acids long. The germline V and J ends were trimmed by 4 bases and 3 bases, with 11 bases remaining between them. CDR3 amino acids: CASSQDNNYNEQFF. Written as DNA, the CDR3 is TGTGCCAGCAGCCAGGACAATAACTACAATGAGCAGTTCTTC.

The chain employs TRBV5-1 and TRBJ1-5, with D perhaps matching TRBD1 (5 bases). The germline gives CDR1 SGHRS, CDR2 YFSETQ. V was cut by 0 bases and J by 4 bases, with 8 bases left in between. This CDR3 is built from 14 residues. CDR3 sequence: CASSLDGGNQPQHF. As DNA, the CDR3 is TGCGCCAGCAGCTTGGACGGGGGAAATCAGCCCCAGCATTTT. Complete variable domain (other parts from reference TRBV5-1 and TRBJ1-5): KAGVTQTPRYLIKTRGQQVTLSCSPISGHRSVSWYQQTPGQGLQFLFEYFSETQRNKGNFPGRFSGRQFSNSRSEMNVSTLELGDSALYLCASSLDGGNQPQHFGDGTRLSIL.

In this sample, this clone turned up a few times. The CDR3 spells CASSLDRWAGYPYEQYF. Written as DNA, the CDR3 is TGCGCCAGCAGCTTGGACCGATGGGCAGGCTACCCCTACGAGCAGTACTTC. V is TRBV5-1 and J is TRBJ2-7; D call uncertain. V gave up 0 bases and J gave up 2 bases, with 18 bases separating them. The CDR3 totals 17 residues. Germline CDR1 is SGHRS and CDR2 is YFSETQ.

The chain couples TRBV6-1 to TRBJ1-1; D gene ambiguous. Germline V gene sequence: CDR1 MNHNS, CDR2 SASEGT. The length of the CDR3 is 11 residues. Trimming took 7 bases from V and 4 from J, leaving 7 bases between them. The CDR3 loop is CASTKITEAFF. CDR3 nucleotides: TGTGCCAGCACCAAGATCACTGAAGCTTTCTTT.

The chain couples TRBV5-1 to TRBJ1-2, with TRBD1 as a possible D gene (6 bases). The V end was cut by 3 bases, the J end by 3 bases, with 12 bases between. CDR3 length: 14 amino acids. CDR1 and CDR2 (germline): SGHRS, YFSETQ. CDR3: CASSSGGHDYGYTF. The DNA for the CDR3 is TGCGCCAGCAGCTCTGGGGGACATGACTATGGCTACACCTTC.

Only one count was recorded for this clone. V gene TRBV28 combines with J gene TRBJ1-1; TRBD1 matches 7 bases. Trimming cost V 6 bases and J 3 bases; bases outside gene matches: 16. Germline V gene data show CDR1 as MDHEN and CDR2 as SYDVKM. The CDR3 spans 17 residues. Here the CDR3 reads CASRVDRVGTRYTEAFF. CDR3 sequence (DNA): TGTGCCAGCAGAGTAGACAGGGTCGGAACCCGTTACACTGAAGCTTTCTTT. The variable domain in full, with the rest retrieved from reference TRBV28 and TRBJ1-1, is DVKVTQSSRYLVKRTGEKVFLECVQDMDHENMFWYRQDPGLGLRLIYFSYDVKMKEKGDIPEGYSVSREKKERFSLILESASTNQTSMYLCASRVDRVGTRYTEAFFGQGTRLTVV.

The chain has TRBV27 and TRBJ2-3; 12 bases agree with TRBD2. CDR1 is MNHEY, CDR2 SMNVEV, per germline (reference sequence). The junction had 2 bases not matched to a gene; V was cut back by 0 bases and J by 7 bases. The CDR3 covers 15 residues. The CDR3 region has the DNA TGTGCCAGCAGTTTATCGGGACTAGCGGGTTATACGCAGTATTTT. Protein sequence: CASSLSGLAGYTQYF.

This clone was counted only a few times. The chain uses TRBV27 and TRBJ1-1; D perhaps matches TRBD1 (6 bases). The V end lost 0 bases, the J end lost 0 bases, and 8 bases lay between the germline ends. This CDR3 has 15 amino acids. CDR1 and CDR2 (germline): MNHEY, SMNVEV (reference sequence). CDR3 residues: CASSLSRTVNTEAFF. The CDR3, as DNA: TGTGCCAGCAGTTTATCCCGGACAGTGAACACTGAAGCTTTCTTT.

The chain's CDR3 is CASSYGTGVSYEQYF. The CDR3 region has the DNA TGTGCCAGCAGTTACGGGACAGGGGTCTCCTACGAGCAGTACTTC. The chain carries TRBV6-5 and TRBJ2-7; TRBD1 matches 10 bases. The CDR3 contains 15 residues. Germline lookup yields CDR1 MNHEY and CDR2 SVGAGI. Losses at the gene ends were 2 bases for V and 0 bases for J; bases not matched to a gene: 1.

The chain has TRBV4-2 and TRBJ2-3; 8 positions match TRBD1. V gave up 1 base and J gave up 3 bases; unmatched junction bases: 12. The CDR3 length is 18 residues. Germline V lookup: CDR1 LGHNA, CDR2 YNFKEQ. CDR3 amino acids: CASSQGFRGQEVTDTQYF. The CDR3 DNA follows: TGTGCCAGCAGCCAAGGTTTTAGGGGACAGGAGGTGACAGATACGCAGTATTTT.

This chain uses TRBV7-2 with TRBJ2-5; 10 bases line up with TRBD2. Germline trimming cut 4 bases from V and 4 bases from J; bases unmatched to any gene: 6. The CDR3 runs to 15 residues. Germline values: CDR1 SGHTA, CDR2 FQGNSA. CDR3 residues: CASSSPGTSVETQYF. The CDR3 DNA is TGTGCCAGCAGCTCTCCCGGGACTAGCGTAGAGACCCAGTACTTC.

The CDR3 coding sequence is TGTGCCAGCAGCTTGGTGGCTAGCGGGGGGGACAATGAGCAGTTCTTC. It translates to CASSLVASGGDNEQFF. The V call is TRBV5-6, the J call TRBJ2-1; 12 nucleotides line up with TRBD2. CDR1 is SGHDT, CDR2 YYEEEE, per germline. The trim removed 0 bases at V and 5 bases at J, leaving 3 bases unmatched. The CDR3 extends over 16 amino acids.

This chain's CDR3 is CASRDSTNEKLFF. The CDR3 bases are TGTGCCAGCCGGGACAGCACTAATGAAAAACTGTTTTTT. The V gene is TRBV6-6, the J gene TRBJ1-4; 7 bases align to TRBD1. Germline CDR1 is MNHNY and CDR2 is SVGAGI (reference sequence). V was pared by 8 bases and J by 2 bases, with 2 bases of the junction left unmatched. This CDR3 is built from 13 residues.

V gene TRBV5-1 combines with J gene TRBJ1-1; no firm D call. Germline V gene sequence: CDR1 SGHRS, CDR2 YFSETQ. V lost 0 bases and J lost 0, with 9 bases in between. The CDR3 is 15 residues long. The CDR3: CASSLETPMNTEAFF. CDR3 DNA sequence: TGCGCCAGCAGCTTGGAGACACCCATGAACACTGAAGCTTTCTTT.

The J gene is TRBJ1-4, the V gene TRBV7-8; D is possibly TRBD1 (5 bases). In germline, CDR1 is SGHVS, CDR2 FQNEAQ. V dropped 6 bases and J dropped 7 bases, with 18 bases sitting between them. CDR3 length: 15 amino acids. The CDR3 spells CASSSSQWRGEKLFF. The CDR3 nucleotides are TGTGCCAGCAGTTCTAGTCAGTGGAGGGGTGAAAAACTGTTTTTT.

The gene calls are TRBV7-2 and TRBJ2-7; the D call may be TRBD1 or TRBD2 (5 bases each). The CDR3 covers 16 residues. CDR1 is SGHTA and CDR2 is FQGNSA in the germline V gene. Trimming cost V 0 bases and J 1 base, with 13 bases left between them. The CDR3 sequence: CASSLAHGTLSYEQYF. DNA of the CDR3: TGTGCCAGCAGCTTAGCGCATGGGACCCTATCCTACGAGCAGTACTTC.

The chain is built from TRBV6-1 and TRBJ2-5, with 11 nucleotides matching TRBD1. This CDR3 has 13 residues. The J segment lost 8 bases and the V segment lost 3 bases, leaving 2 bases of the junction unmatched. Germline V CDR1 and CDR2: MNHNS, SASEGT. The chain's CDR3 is CASSDWTGGTQYF. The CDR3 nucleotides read TGTGCCAGCAGTGACTGGACAGGGGGCACCCAGTACTTC.

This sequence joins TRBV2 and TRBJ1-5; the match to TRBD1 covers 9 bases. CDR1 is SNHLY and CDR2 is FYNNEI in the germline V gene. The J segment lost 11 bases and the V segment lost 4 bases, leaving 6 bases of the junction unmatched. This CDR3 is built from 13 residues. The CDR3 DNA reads TGTGCCAGCAGTGTTGACAGGGGGAAGACCCAGCATTTT. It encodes CASSVDRGKTQHF. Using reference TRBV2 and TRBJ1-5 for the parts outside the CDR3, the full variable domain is EPEVTQTPSHQVTQMGQEVILRCVPISNHLYFYWYRQILGQKVEFLVSFYNNEISEKSEIFDDQFSVERPDGSNFTLKIRSTKLEDSAMYFCASSVDRGKTQHFGDGTRLSIL.

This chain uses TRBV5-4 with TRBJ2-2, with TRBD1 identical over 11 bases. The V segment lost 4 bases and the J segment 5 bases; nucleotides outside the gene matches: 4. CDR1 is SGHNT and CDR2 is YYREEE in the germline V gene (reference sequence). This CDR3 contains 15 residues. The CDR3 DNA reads TGTGCCAGCAGCCGCCGGGACAGGGGGACCGGGGAGCTGTTTTTT. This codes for CASSRRDRGTGELFF.

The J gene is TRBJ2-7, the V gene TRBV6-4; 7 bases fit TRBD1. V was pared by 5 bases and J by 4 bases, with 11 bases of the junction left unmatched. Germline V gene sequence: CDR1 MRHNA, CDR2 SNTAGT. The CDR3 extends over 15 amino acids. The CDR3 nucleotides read TGTGCCAGCAGTTATGACAGGGCAATTGAGTACGAGCAGTACTTC. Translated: CASSYDRAIEYEQYF.

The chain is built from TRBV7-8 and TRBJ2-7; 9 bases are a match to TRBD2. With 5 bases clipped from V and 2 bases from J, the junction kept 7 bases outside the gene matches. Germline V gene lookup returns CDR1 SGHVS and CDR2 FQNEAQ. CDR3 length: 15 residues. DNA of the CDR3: TGTGCCAGCAGCCTCCGGACTAGCGCGACCTACGAGCAGTACTTC. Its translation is CASSLRTSATYEQYF. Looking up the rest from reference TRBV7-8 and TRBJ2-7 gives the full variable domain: GAGVSQSPRYKVAKRGQDVALRCDPISGHVSLFWYQQALGQGPEFLTYFQNEAQLDKSGLPSDRFFAERPEGSVSTLKIQRTQQEDSAVYLCASSLRTSATYEQYFGPGTRLTVT.